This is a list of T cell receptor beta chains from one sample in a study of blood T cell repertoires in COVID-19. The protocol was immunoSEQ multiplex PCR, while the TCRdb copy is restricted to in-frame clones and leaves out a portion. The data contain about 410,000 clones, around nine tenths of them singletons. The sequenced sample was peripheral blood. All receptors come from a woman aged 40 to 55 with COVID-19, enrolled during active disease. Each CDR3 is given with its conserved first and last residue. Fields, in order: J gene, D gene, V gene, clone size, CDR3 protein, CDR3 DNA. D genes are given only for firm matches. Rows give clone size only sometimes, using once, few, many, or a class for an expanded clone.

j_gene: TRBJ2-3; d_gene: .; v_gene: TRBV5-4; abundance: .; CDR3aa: CASSSSSGGDTQYF; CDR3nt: TGTGCCAGCAGTTCCAGTAGCGGTGGGGATACGCAGTATTTT
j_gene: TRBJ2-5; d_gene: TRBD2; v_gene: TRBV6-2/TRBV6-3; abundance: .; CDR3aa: CASSRPLSGSQETQYF; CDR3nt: TGTGCCAGCAGCCGACCGCTAAGCGGGAGTCAAGAGACCCAGTACTTC
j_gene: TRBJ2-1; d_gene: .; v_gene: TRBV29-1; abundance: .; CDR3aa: CSVERQGPYNEQFF; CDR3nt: TGCAGCGTTGAAAGGCAGGGCCCCTACAATGAGCAGTTCTTC
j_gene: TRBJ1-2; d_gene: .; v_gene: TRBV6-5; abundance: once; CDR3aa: CASSYSGTNYGYTF; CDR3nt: TGTGCCAGCAGTTATTCGGGGACTAACTATGGCTACACCTTC
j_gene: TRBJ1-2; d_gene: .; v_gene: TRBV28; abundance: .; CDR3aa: CASIMGFWDLSGYTF; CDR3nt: TGTGCCAGCATCATGGGGTTTTGGGACTTGAGCGGCTACACCTTC
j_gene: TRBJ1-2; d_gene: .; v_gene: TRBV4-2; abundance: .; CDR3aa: CASSQEAQGYGYTF; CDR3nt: TGTGCCAGCAGCCAAGAAGCACAGGGCTATGGCTACACCTTC
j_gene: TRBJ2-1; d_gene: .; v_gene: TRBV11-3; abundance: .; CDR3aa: CASSPQWQSYNEQFF; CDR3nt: TGTGCCAGCAGCCCCCAATGGCAGTCCTACAATGAGCAGTTCTTC
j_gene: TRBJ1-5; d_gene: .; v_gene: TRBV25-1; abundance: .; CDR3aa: CASSQGSNQPQHF; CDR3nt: TGTGCCAGCAGTCAGGGTAGCAATCAGCCCCAGCATTTT
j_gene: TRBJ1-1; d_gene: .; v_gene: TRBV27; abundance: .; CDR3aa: CASRGLNTEAFF; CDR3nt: TGTGCCAGCAGGGGCTTGAACACTGAAGCTTTCTTT
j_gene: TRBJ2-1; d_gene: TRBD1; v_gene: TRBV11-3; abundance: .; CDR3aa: CASSSQGGTGDEQFF; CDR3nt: TGTGCCAGCAGCTCCCAAGGGGGGACAGGGGATGAGCAGTTCTTC
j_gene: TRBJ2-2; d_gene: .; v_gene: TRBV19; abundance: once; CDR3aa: CASSIVEATGELFF; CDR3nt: TGTGCCAGTAGTATAGTCGAGGCCACCGGGGAGCTGTTTTTT
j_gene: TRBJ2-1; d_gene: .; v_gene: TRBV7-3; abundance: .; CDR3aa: CASSLAGGGNEQFF; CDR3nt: TGTGCCAGCAGCTTAGCAGGTGGAGGGAATGAGCAGTTCTTC
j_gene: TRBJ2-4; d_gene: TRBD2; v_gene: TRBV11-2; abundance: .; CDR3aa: CASSSETSDRFNRYF; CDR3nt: TGTGCCAGCAGCTCCGAGACTAGCGACCGTTTCAATCGGTACTTC
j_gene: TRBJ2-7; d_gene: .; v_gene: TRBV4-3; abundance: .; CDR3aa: CASSQARYYEQYF; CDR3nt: TGCGCCAGCAGCCAAGCACGGTACTACGAGCAGTACTTC
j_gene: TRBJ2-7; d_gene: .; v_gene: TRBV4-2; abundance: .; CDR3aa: CASSRTTGGYEQYF; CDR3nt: TGTGCCAGCAGCCGGACGACAGGCGGCTACGAGCAGTACTTC
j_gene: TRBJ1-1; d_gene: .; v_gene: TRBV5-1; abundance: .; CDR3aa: CASSLGGVQHTEAFF; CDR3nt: TGCGCCAGCAGCTTGGGTGGAGTCCAGCACACTGAAGCTTTCTTT
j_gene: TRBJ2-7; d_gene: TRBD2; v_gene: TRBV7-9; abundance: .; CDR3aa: CASSLAGGPEEQYF; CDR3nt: TGTGCCAGCAGCTTAGCGGGAGGGCCGGAGGAGCAGTACTTC
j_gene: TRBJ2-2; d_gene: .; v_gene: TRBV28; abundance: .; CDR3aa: CASSFGGTGELFF; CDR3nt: TGTGCCAGCAGTTTCGGCGGAACCGGGGAGCTGTTTTTT
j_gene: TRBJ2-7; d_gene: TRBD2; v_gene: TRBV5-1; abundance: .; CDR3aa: CASSPSGNLGLAGASLSYEQYF; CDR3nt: TGCGCCAGCAGCCCCTCAGGGAACCTGGGACTAGCGGGGGCCTCACTTTCCTACGAGCAGTACTTC
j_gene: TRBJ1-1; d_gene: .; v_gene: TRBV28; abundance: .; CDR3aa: CASSAPGQRNTEAFF; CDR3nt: TGTGCCAGCAGTGCGCCAGGACAGAGGAACACTGAAGCTTTCTTT
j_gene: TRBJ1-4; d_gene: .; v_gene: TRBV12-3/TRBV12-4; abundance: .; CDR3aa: CASRGQINEKLFF; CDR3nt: TGTGCCAGCAGGGGACAAATTAATGAAAAACTGTTTTTT
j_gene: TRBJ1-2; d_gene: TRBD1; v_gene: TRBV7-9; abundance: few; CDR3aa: CASSPPGQFRGYTF; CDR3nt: TGTGCCAGCAGTCCACCGGGACAGTTTCGCGGCTACACCTTC
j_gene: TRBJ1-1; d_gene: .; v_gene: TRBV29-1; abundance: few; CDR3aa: CSVGGSEAFF; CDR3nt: TGCAGCGTTGGGGGCTCTGAAGCTTTCTTT
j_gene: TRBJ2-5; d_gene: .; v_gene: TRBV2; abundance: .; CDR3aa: CASSEGSHRETQYF; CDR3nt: TGTGCCAGCAGCGAAGGGTCCCATCGGGAGACCCAGTACTTC
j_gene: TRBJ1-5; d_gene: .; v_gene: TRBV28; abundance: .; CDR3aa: CASSLRWGGRNQPQHF; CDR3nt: TGTGCCAGCAGTTTGAGGTGGGGAGGGCGGAATCAGCCCCAGCATTTT
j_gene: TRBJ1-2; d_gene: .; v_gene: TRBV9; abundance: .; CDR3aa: CASSAGEGIIYGYTF; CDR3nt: TGTGCCAGCAGCGCAGGGGAGGGGATTATTTATGGCTACACCTTC
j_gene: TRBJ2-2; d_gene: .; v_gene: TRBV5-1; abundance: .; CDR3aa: CASSLVQTGELFF; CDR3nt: TGCGCCAGCAGCTTGGTACAGACCGGGGAGCTGTTTTTT
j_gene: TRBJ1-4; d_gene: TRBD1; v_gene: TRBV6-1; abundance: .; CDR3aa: CASSAGRGQQGEKLFF; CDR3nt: TGTGCCAGCAGTGCCGGACGAGGTCAACAGGGGGAAAAACTGTTTTTT
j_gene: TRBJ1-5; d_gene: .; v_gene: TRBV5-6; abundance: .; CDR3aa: CASSSWIGRGQPQHF; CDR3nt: TGTGCCAGCAGCTCATGGATAGGGAGGGGACAGCCCCAGCATTTT
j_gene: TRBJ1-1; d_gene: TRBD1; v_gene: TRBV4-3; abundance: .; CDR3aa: CASSLQGTNTEAFF; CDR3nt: TGCGCCAGCAGCCTACAGGGGACGAACACTGAAGCTTTCTTT
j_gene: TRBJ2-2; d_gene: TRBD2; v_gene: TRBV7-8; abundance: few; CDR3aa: CASSLVAGGELFF; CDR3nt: TGTGCCAGCAGCTTAGTAGCGGGAGGGGAGCTGTTTTTT
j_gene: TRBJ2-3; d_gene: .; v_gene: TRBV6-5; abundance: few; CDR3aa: CASGPRVPLDTQYF; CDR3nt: TGTGCCAGCGGTCCCAGGGTTCCCCTAGATACGCAGTATTTT
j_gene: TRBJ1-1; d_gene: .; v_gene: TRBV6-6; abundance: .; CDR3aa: CASSTPNRGGEAFF; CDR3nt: TGTGCCAGCAGTACTCCCAATCGCGGGGGTGAAGCTTTCTTT
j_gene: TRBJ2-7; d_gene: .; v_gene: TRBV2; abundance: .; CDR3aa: CASSGTGNEQYF; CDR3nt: TGTGCCAGCAGCGGAACGGGTAACGAGCAGTACTTC
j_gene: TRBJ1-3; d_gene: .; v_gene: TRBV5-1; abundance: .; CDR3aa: CASSPQGFSGNTIYF; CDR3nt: TGCGCCAGCAGCCCTCAGGGGTTCTCTGGAAACACCATATATTTT
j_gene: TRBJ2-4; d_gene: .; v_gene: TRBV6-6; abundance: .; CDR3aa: CASSRTELAKNIQYF; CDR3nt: TGTGCCAGCAGCAGAACGGAGCTAGCCAAAAACATTCAGTACTTC
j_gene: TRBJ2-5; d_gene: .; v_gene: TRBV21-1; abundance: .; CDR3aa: CASSYGGLRETQYF; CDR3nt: TGTGCCAGCAGCTATGGTGGACTACGGGAGACCCAGTACTTC
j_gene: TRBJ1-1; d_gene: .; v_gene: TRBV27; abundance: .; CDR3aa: CATIWSTEAFF; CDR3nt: TGTGCCACTATATGGAGCACTGAAGCTTTCTTT
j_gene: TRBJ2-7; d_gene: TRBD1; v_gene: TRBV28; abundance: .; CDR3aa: CASSFPARDSTKGYEQYF; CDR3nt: TGTGCCAGCAGTTTTCCGGCCCGGGACAGTACTAAAGGCTACGAGCAGTACTTC
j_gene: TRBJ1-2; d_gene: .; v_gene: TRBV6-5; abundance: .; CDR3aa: CASSFHLAYGYTF; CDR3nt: TGTGCCAGCAGTTTCCATTTAGCTTATGGCTACACCTTC
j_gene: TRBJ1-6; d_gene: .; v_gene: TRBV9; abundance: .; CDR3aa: CASSPGAGYSPLHF; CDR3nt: TGTGCCAGCAGCCCCGGGGCGGGGTATTCACCCCTCCACTTT
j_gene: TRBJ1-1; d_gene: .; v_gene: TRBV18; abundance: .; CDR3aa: CASSPPGQGLAFF; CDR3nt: TGTGCCAGCTCACCACCCGGCCAGGGATTGGCTTTCTTT
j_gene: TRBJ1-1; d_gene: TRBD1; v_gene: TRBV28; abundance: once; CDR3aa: CASSPWTGNTEAFF; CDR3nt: TGTGCCAGCAGTCCCTGGACAGGGAACACTGAAGCTTTCTTT
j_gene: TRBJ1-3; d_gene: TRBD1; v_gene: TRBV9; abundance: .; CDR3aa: CASSVRTPDGTGDRVGNTIYF; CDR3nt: TGTGCCAGCAGCGTCCGTACTCCAGACGGGACAGGGGATCGAGTCGGAAACACCATATATTTT
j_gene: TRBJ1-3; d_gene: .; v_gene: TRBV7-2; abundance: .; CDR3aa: CASSSQQGPHSGNTIYF; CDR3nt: TGTGCCAGCAGCTCCCAGCAGGGGCCCCACTCTGGAAACACCATATATTTT
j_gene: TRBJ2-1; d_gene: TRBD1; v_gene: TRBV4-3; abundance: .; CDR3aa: CASSHTGGADNEQFF; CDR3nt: TGCGCCAGCAGCCATACAGGGGGCGCTGACAATGAGCAGTTCTTC
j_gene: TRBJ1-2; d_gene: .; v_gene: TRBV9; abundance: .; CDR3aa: CASSVGGSNYGYTF; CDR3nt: TGTGCCAGCAGCGTAGGGGGCTCCAACTATGGCTACACCTTC
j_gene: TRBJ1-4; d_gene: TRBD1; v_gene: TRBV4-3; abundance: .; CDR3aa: CASSQRGGQGAEKLFF; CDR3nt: TGCGCCAGCAGCCAAAGGGGGGGACAGGGGGCCGAAAAACTGTTTTTT
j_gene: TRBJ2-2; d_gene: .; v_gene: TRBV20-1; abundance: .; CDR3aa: CSGLHTGELFF; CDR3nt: TGCAGTGGACTGCACACCGGGGAGCTGTTTTTT
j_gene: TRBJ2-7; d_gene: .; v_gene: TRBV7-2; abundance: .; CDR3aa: CASSLELGPIYEQYF; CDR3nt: TGTGCCAGCAGCTTAGAATTGGGGCCAATATACGAGCAGTACTTC
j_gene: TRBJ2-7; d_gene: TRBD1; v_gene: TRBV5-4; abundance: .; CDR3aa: CASSPHLGQGNSYEQYF; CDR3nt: TGTGCCAGCAGCCCGCATTTGGGACAGGGAAACTCCTACGAGCAGTACTTC
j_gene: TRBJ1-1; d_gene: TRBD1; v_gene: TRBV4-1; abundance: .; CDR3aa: CASSQREQGEAFF; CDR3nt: TGCGCCAGCAGCCAACGGGAACAGGGGGAAGCTTTCTTT